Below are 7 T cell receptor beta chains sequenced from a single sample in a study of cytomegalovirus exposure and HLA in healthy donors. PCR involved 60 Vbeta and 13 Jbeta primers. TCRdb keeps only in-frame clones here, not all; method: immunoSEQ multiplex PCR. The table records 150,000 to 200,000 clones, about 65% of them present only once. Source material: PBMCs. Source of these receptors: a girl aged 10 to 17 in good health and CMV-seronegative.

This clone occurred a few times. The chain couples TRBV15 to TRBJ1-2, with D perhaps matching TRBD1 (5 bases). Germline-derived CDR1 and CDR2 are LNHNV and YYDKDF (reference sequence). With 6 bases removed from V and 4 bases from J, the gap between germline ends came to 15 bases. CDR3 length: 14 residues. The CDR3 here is CATSSRTNPYGYTF. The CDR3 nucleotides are TGTGCCACCAGTAGTCGGACAAACCCCTATGGCTACACCTTC.

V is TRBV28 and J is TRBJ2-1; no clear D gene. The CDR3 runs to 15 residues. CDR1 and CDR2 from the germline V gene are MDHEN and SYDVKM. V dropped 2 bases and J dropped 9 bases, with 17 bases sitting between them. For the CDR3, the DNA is TGTGCCAGCAGTTTAAACCCCTCGCGTAGTAGTGAGCAGTTCTTC. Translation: CASSLNPSRSSEQFF.

CDR3 nucleotides: TGTGCCAGCAGTGAGGGGCAAAATCAGCCCCAGCATTTT. It translates to CASSEGQNQPQHF. This chain links TRBV6-1 with TRBJ1-5; TRBD1 is a possible D gene (5 bases). Germline V gene data show CDR1 as MNHNS and CDR2 as SASEGT. The CDR3 extends over 13 amino acids. The V gene lost 3 bases and the J gene lost 4 bases, with 7 bases spanning the gap.

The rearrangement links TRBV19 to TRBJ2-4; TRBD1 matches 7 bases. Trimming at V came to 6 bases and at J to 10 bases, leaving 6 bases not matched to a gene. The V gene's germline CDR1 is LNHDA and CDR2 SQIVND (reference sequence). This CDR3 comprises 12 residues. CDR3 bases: TGTGCCAGTAGGGCAACGGGACAGATTCAGTACTTC. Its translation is CASRATGQIQYF.

The CDR3 DNA reads TGTGCCACCAGCAGGGACAGGGGGTATCAGCCCCAGCATTTT. It specifies CATSRDRGYQPQHF. This chain uses TRBV15 with TRBJ1-5; TRBD1 aligns across 10 bases. V lost 3 bases, J lost 5 bases, and 1 base stayed unmatched. The CDR3 sequence is 14 residues long. CDR1 and CDR2 (germline): LNHNV, YYDKDF (reference sequence).

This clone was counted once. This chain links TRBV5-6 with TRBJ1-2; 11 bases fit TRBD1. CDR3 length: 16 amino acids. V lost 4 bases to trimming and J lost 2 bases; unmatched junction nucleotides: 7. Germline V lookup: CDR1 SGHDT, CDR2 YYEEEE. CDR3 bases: TGTGCCAGCAGCCTGGACAGGGGGCAGGGAAACTATGGCTACACCTTC. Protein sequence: CASSLDRGQGNYGYTF.

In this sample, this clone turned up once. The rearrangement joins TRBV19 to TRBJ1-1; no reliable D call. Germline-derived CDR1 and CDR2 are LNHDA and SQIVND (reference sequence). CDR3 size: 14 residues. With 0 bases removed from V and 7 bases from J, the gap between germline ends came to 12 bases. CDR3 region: CASSIDREMSEAFF. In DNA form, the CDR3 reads TGTGCCAGTAGTATAGATCGGGAGATGAGTGAAGCTTTCTTT.